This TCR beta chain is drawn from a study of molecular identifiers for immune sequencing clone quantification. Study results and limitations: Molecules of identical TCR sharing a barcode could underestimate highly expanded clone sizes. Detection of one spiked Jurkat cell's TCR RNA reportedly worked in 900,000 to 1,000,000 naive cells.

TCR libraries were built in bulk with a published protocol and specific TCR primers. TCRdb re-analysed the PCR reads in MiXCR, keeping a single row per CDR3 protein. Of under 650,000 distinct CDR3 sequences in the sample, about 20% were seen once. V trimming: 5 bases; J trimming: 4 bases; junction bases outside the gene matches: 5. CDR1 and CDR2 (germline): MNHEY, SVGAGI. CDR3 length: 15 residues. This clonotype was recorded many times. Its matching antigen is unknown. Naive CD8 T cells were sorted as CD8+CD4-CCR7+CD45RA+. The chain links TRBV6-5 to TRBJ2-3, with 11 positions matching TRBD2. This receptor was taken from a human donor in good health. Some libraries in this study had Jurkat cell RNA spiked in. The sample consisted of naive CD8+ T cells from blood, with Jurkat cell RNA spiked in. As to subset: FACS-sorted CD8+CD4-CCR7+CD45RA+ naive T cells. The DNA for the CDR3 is TGTGCCAGCAGTAGAGGACTAGCGGGTTCAGATACGCAGTATTTT. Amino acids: CASSRGLAGSDTQYF.